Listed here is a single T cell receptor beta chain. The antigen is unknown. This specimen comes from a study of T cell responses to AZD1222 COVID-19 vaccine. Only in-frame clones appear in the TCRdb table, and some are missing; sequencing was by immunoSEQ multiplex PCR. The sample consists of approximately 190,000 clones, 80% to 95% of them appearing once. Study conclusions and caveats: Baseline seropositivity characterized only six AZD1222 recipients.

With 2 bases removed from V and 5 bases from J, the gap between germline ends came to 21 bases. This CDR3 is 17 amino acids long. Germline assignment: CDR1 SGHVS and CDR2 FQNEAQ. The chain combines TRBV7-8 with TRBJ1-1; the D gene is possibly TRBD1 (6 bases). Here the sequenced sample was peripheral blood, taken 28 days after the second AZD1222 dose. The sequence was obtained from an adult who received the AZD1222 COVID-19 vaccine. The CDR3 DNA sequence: TGTGCCAGCAGCTTAAGGAGGGTAGGCAGGGGCGGAACTGAAGCTTTCTTT. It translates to CASSLRRVGRGGTEAFF.